This is a list of T cell receptor beta chains from one sample in a study of type 1 regulatory T cells. MiXCR was run by TCRdb on the reads, yielding one entry per CDR3 protein. The data show 80,000 to 100,000 distinct CDR3 sequences, roughly 31% seen once. The sample taken for sequencing was CD4+ T cells, either the whole sample or a sorted fraction (not recorded which). Every receptor here comes from a human donor in good health. The CDR3 runs from the conserved cysteine through the conserved F or W. A D gene is named only where the DNA matches it firmly. Rows may omit the clone size; those that give it use once, few, many or a size class.

D: -
size: -
J: TRBJ1-5
V: TRBV20-1
DNA: TGCAGTGTGACGGCTGTGGGTAGCAATCAGCCCCAGCATTTT
CDR3: CSVTAVGSNQPQHF

D: -
size: -
J: TRBJ2-3
V: TRBV30
DNA: TGTGCCTGGAGCTCAGGGGAGGGATTTACGCAGTATTTT
CDR3: CAWSSGEGFTQYF

D: -
size: few
J: TRBJ2-2
V: TRBV3-1
DNA: TGTGCCAGCAGTCACACCGGGGAGCTGTTTTTT
CDR3: CASSHTGELFF

D: TRBD2
size: few
J: TRBJ2-1
V: TRBV20-1
DNA: TGCAGTGTCACTAGCGGGAGTGGCAATGAGCAGTTCTTC
CDR3: CSVTSGSGNEQFF

D: -
size: few
J: TRBJ1-3
V: TRBV6-6
DNA: TGTGCCAGCAGGCCGGACATGAGCTCTGGAAACACCATATATTTT
CDR3: CASRPDMSSGNTIYF

D: -
size: -
J: TRBJ1-4
V: TRBV25-1
DNA: TGTGCCAGCTCCCCTTCACAGGCGCCGGAAGATGAAAAACTGTTTTTT
CDR3: CASSPSQAPEDEKLFF

D: -
size: -
J: TRBJ1-5
V: TRBV6-1
DNA: TGTGCCAGCAGTGATACTCTGGGGGCGGTTCAGCCCCAGCATTTT
CDR3: CASSDTLGAVQPQHF

D: -
size: few
J: TRBJ1-1
V: TRBV25-1
DNA: TGTGCCAGCGCCTGGATGAACACTGAAGCTTTCTTT
CDR3: CASAWMNTEAFF

D: TRBD1
size: -
J: TRBJ2-2
V: TRBV7-2
DNA: TGTGCCAGCAGCTTATGGACAGGGCAGAACACCGGGGAGCTGTTTTTT
CDR3: CASSLWTGQNTGELFF

D: TRBD2
size: -
J: TRBJ2-7
V: TRBV7-2
DNA: TGTGCCAGCAGCTTAAGTCAAGCGGGAGGCAGCTACGAGCAGTACTTC
CDR3: CASSLSQAGGSYEQYF

D: TRBD2
size: -
J: TRBJ2-3
V: TRBV7-9
DNA: TGTGCCAGCAGCCTCACTAGCGGGAGGGTAGATACGCAGTATTTT
CDR3: CASSLTSGRVDTQYF

D: TRBD2
size: -
J: TRBJ2-5
V: TRBV12-3/TRBV12-4
DNA: TGTGCCAGCATACCCGGACTAGCGGGAGGACAAGAGACCCAGTACTTC
CDR3: CASIPGLAGGQETQYF

D: -
size: few
J: TRBJ1-2
V: TRBV6-1
DNA: TGTGCCAGCGTACGGGTGACTTCCTATGGCTACACCTTC
CDR3: CASVRVTSYGYTF

D: -
size: -
J: TRBJ2-6
V: TRBV12-3/TRBV12-4
DNA: TGTGCCAGCCTTTTCAGGGCAGGGTACTCTGGGGCCAACGTCCTGACTTTC
CDR3: CASLFRAGYSGANVLTF

D: -
size: few
J: TRBJ2-1
V: TRBV20-1
DNA: TGCAGTGCCGGGCCGAGCTCCTACAATGAGCAGTTCTTC
CDR3: CSAGPSSYNEQFF

D: TRBD1
size: few
J: TRBJ1-6
V: TRBV7-2
DNA: TGTGCCAGCAGAGGGACAGGGAATAATTCACCCCTCCACTTT
CDR3: CASRGTGNNSPLHF

D: -
size: -
J: TRBJ2-7
V: TRBV19
DNA: TGTGCCAGCTCACGGCGGGGAGCCTACGAGCAGTACTTC
CDR3: CASSRRGAYEQYF

D: TRBD1
size: -
J: TRBJ2-7
V: TRBV5-1
DNA: TGCGCCAGCAAAGACAGGGGAGGACCTGACTACGAGCAGTACTTC
CDR3: CASKDRGGPDYEQYF

D: -
size: medium-sized
J: TRBJ2-7
V: TRBV11-2
DNA: TGTGCCAGCAGTTCCTCTCCCTCCTACGAGCAGTACTTC
CDR3: CASSSSPSYEQYF

D: -
size: few
J: TRBJ1-5
V: TRBV2
DNA: TGTGCCAGCATTAGGGAACGGGGTCAGCCCCAGCATTTT
CDR3: CASIRERGQPQHF

D: -
size: -
J: TRBJ2-5
V: TRBV7-7
DNA: TGTGCCAGCAGCTTAGGAGTAGGGGGTAAAGAGACCCAGTACTTC
CDR3: CASSLGVGGKETQYF

D: TRBD1
size: -
J: TRBJ2-4
V: TRBV5-1
DNA: TGCGCCAGCAGCATGACAGGGGATAACATTCAGTACTTC
CDR3: CASSMTGDNIQYF

D: -
size: few
J: TRBJ1-2
V: TRBV29-1
DNA: TGCAGCGTTGGAGTCGGCAGTAACTATGGCTACACCTTC
CDR3: CSVGVGSNYGYTF

D: -
size: -
J: TRBJ2-2
V: TRBV19
DNA: TGTGCCAGTAGTACGGGGACTTACACCGGGGAGCTGTTTTTT
CDR3: CASSTGTYTGELFF

D: -
size: few
J: TRBJ2-7
V: TRBV20-1
DNA: TGCAGTGCCAGTAAAAAAATAAAGGGCGAGCAGTACTTC
CDR3: CSASKKIKGEQYF

D: TRBD1
size: -
J: TRBJ1-5
V: TRBV18
DNA: TGTGCCAGCTCCGGACAGGTCGATCAGCCCCAGCATTTT
CDR3: CASSGQVDQPQHF

D: -
size: once
J: TRBJ2-3
V: TRBV5-1
DNA: TGCGCCAGCAGCTGGGACTTCTCCACAGATACGCAGTATTTT
CDR3: CASSWDFSTDTQYF

D: TRBD1
size: -
J: TRBJ2-7
V: TRBV11-2
DNA: TGTGCCAGCAGCCCCGGGACAGAGATCTCCTACGAGCAGTACTTC
CDR3: CASSPGTEISYEQYF

D: -
size: few
J: TRBJ2-7
V: TRBV7-2
DNA: TGTGCCAGCAGCTTAAGGGCTAGCCTCTACGAGCAGTACTTC
CDR3: CASSLRASLYEQYF

D: -
size: once
J: TRBJ1-1
V: TRBV25-1
DNA: TGTGCCAGCAGTCCAAACCGGGACCGGAACACTGAAGCTTTCTTT
CDR3: CASSPNRDRNTEAFF

D: -
size: few
J: TRBJ1-3
V: TRBV20-1
DNA: TGCAGTGCTAGAGACGACGACAGGCCAGGAAACACCATATATTTT
CDR3: CSARDDDRPGNTIYF

D: TRBD2
size: -
J: TRBJ2-7
V: TRBV12-3/TRBV12-4
DNA: TGTGCCAGCAGTCCGGGACTAGCGGGAACCCGAGACTACGAGCAGTACTTC
CDR3: CASSPGLAGTRDYEQYF

D: TRBD2
size: few
J: TRBJ2-3
V: TRBV7-2
DNA: TGTGCCAGCAGCTTAGAGTCTAGCGGGATTACAGATACGCAGTATTTT
CDR3: CASSLESSGITDTQYF

D: -
size: many
J: TRBJ2-2
V: TRBV19
DNA: TGTGCCAGTAGTATCCCGACAGGAGGAGGTGCCGGGGAGCTGTTTTTT
CDR3: CASSIPTGGGAGELFF

D: TRBD2
size: few
J: TRBJ2-1
V: TRBV5-4
DNA: TGTGCCAGCTCACCGGGACTAGCGGGATACAATGAGCAGTTCTTC
CDR3: CASSPGLAGYNEQFF

D: TRBD1
size: -
J: TRBJ2-7
V: TRBV10-1
DNA: TGCGCCAGCAGTTATAACCGGGACAGGGGTCTCTACGAGCAGTACTTC
CDR3: CASSYNRDRGLYEQYF

D: TRBD2
size: -
J: TRBJ2-3
V: TRBV6-5
DNA: TGTGCCAGCACTCGGAATAGCGGGAGCGGGCCAGATACGCAGTATTTT
CDR3: CASTRNSGSGPDTQYF

D: -
size: once
J: TRBJ1-5
V: TRBV29-1
DNA: TGCAGCGTTGAACCCGAGGTTGGTCACCCCCAGCATTTT
CDR3: CSVEPEVGHPQHF

D: TRBD1
size: few
J: TRBJ2-7
V: TRBV27
DNA: TGTGCCAGCAGTTTCACCGGGACAGCCCTATACGAGCAGTACTTC
CDR3: CASSFTGTALYEQYF

D: -
size: -
J: TRBJ2-3
V: TRBV20-1
DNA: TGCAGCCAATGGCGGTACAGAACAGATACGCAGTATTTT
CDR3: CSQWRYRTDTQYF

D: TRBD2
size: -
J: TRBJ2-2
V: TRBV7-2
DNA: TGTGCCAGCAGCTTAGATCCGACTAGCGGGAACACCGGGGAGCTGTTTTTT
CDR3: CASSLDPTSGNTGELFF

D: -
size: -
J: TRBJ2-4
V: TRBV27
DNA: TGTGCCAGCAGTCACCGAGGACAGACGGCGGGGGCCAAAAACATTCAGTACTTC
CDR3: CASSHRGQTAGAKNIQYF

D: TRBD2
size: -
J: TRBJ2-7
V: TRBV7-8
DNA: TGTGCCAGCAGCCAATGGGAGGGGCAAGTAGGCGAGCAGTACTTC
CDR3: CASSQWEGQVGEQYF

D: -
size: -
J: TRBJ2-3
V: TRBV4-1
DNA: TGCGCCAGCAGCCCGATCCCCGGGGTCAGAACAGATACGCAGTATTTT
CDR3: CASSPIPGVRTDTQYF

D: TRBD1
size: -
J: TRBJ1-1
V: TRBV6-1
DNA: TGTGCCAGCAGAACAGGGGGCTTTGTTACTGAAGCTTTCTTT
CDR3: CASRTGGFVTEAFF

D: TRBD1
size: few
J: TRBJ2-1
V: TRBV5-1
DNA: TGCGCCAGCAGCTTGGCACCAGGGGGTGAGCAGTTCTTC
CDR3: CASSLAPGGEQFF

D: TRBD2
size: -
J: TRBJ2-7
V: TRBV4-2
DNA: TGTGCCAGCAGCCCAGTGGGAGGGCCAACCAGCGAGCAGTACTTC
CDR3: CASSPVGGPTSEQYF

D: -
size: few
J: TRBJ2-5
V: TRBV5-1
DNA: TGCGCCAGCAGCTTGGGGGACGTAAAAGAGACCCAGTACTTC
CDR3: CASSLGDVKETQYF

D: -
size: -
J: TRBJ2-7
V: TRBV3-1
DNA: TGTGCCAGCAGCCAGGTAGGACACCGCTCCTACGAGCAGTACTTC
CDR3: CASSQVGHRSYEQYF

D: -
size: few
J: TRBJ1-1
V: TRBV27
DNA: TGTGCCAGCAGTTTAATCCGGGGGGCGGTGTACACTGAAGCTTTCTTT
CDR3: CASSLIRGAVYTEAFF

D: -
size: -
J: TRBJ1-5
V: TRBV18
DNA: TGTGCCAGCTCACCAGTAGAGACCAATCAGCCCCAGCATTTT
CDR3: CASSPVETNQPQHF